The 29 T cell receptor beta chains given below trace back to one sample, sequenced in a study of T and B cells in COVID-19 patients (dated by TCRdb to 2020 to 2022). The listed sequencing device is Illumina MiSeq. Multiplex PCR with BIOMED2 TRB-A/B primer pools was used to amplify TRB rearrangements. The raw public data were reprocessed by TCRdb itself: fastp quality trimming at Q25, MiXCR clonotype calling, in-frame beta chains only. Every distinct CDR3 protein forms one entry, paired with its most common genes and DNA. The sample contains thousands of distinct CDR3 sequences, more than 25% of them found a single time. Around 25% of the sample is held by the ten biggest clonotypes. Genomic DNA extracted from blood, in amounts of 250-500 ng, served as the starting material for amplifying TRB repertoires. The sequenced sample consisted of blood. The receptor set was obtained from a human donor who had recovered from COVID-19.

Sample share makes this clonotype medium-sized. The genes are TRBV19 and TRBJ1-2, with D unclear. The CDR3 contains 14 residues. The germline CDR1 and CDR2 sequences are LNHDA and SQIVND (reference sequence). The V gene lost 3 bases and the J gene lost 2 bases, with 10 bases spanning the gap. The CDR3 spells CASSIAAENYGYTF. CDR3 nucleotide sequence: TGTGCCAGTAGTATCGCGGCAGAAAACTATGGCTACACCTTC.

The J gene is TRBJ2-2, the V gene TRBV5-1; 7 bases are shared with TRBD1. The CDR3 covers 15 residues. The trim removed 2 bases at V and 4 bases at J, leaving 5 bases unmatched. Germline loops: CDR1 SGHRS, CDR2 YFSETQ. The CDR3 here is CASSLTGASTGELFF. CDR3 in DNA: TGCGCCAGCAGCTTAACAGGGGCGAGCACCGGGGAGCTGTTTTTT.

This chain connects TRBV24-1 to TRBJ2-1, with 8 bases identical to TRBD2. The CDR3 has 17 residues. The J segment lost 1 base and the V segment lost 5 bases, leaving 9 bases of the junction unmatched. Germline loops: CDR1 KGHDR, CDR2 SFDVKD. The CDR3 loop is CATSVAPGLGSYNEQFF. In DNA, the CDR3 is TGTGCCACCAGTGTCGCCCCGGGACTAGGGTCCTACAATGAGCAGTTCTTC.

A word on this clonotype: This may come from a read error, since a much larger clone is one base off. In DNA form, the CDR3 reads TGTGCCAGCAGCTCGACCGGGACAACGAACACCGGGGAGCTGTTGTTT. This codes for CASSSTGTTNTGELLF. The J gene is TRBJ2-2, the V gene TRBV5-5; tentatively, D is TRBD1 (6 bases). CDR3 length equals 16 residues. Germline CDR1 SGHKS, CDR2 YYEKEE (reference sequence).

This chain uses TRBV27 with TRBJ1-1; TRBD1 is a possible D gene (5 bases). Germline loops: CDR1 MNHEY, CDR2 SMNVEV (reference sequence). V lost 6 bases and J 3 bases, leaving 11 bases between the germline ends. The CDR3 consists of 13 residues. CDR3: CASSSGGDTEAFF. The CDR3 DNA follows: TGTGCCAGCAGCTCGGGGGGGGACACTGAAGCTTTCTTT.

Remarks on this clonotype: A clone one base away is much larger, so this may be a read error. The gene calls are TRBV5-5 and TRBJ2-1, with 10 bases fitting TRBD2. This CDR3 comprises 15 residues. Per the germline V gene, CDR1 is SGHKS and CDR2 is YYEKEE (reference sequence). The V gene end was trimmed by 4 bases and the J gene end by 10 bases; junction bases not matched to a gene: 11. CDR3 residues: CASSIPSGGVGEQFF. The DNA of the CDR3 is TGTGCCAGCAGCATCCCTAGCGGGGGCGTGGGGGAGCAGTTCTTC.

Within the sample, this clonotype is medium-sized (0.01 to 0.1%). The V and J genes are TRBV6-5 and TRBJ2-2; TRBD2 matches 10 bases. The CDR3 extends over 12 amino acids. Germline trimming cut 9 bases from V and 7 bases from J; bases unmatched to any gene: 2. Germline lookup yields CDR1 MNHEY and CDR2 SVGAGI. CDR3 bases: TGTGCCAGTCGGACTAGCGGCGGGGAGCTGTTTTTT. Its protein is CASRTSGGELFF.

This clonotype was observed a few times. The V call is TRBV6-5, the J call TRBJ1-1; TRBD1 might be the D (5 bases). The CDR3 sequence is 14 residues long. V lost 7 bases to trimming and J lost 4 bases, with 16 bases between them. Germline-derived CDR1 and CDR2 are MNHEY and SVGAGI. CDR3 in DNA: TGTGCCAGCATAGTAACGACCGGGGGCACTGAAGCTTTCTTT. It encodes CASIVTTGGTEAFF.

Only a few counts were recorded for this clonotype. The chain links TRBV7-6 to TRBJ2-5, with unresolved D. The germline V and J ends were trimmed by 4 bases and 5 bases, with 20 bases remaining between them. CDR3 length: 16 residues. Germline V lookup: CDR1 SGHVS, CDR2 FNYEAQ. Here the CDR3 DNA reads TGTGCCAGCAGCTCCCTCGGGTCCGTTGGACGGGAGACCCAGTACTTC. Translated, it gives CASSSLGSVGRETQYF. Filled out from reference TRBV7-6 and TRBJ2-5, the complete variable domain reads GAGVSQSPRYKVTKRGQDVALRCDPISGHVSLYWYRQALGQGPEFLTYFNYEAQQDKSGLPNDRFSAERPEGSISTLTIQRTEQRDSAMYRCASSSLGSVGRETQYFGPGTRLLVL.

The chain is built from TRBV15 and TRBJ1-3; tentative D call: TRBD1 (6 bases). The germline V and J ends were trimmed by 0 bases and 8 bases, with 14 bases remaining between them. Germline assignment: CDR1 LNHNV and CDR2 YYDKDF (reference sequence). CDR3 size: 15 residues. CDR3 region: CATSRDSLGGHTIYF. The CDR3, as DNA: TGTGCCACCAGCAGAGATAGTCTAGGGGGGCACACCATATATTTT. The full variable domain, its missing parts supplied by reference TRBV15 and TRBJ1-3, is DAMVIQNPRYQVTQFGKPVTLSCSQTLNHNVMYWYQQKSSQAPKLLFHYYDKDFNNEADTPDNFQSRRPNTSFCFLDIRSPGLGDTAMYLCATSRDSLGGHTIYFGEGSWLTVV.

CDR3 bases: TGTGCCAGCAGTGCCCCGACAGGGTTGAATCAGCCCCAGCATTTT. Protein sequence: CASSAPTGLNQPQHF. This chain connects TRBV6-5 to TRBJ1-5; 7 bases align to TRBD1. CDR3 length: 15 amino acids. V trimming: 5 bases; J trimming: 4 bases; junction bases outside the gene matches: 8. Germline V gene lookup returns CDR1 MNHEY and CDR2 SVGAGI.

This clonotype has more than one count but fewer than ten. This CDR3 is CASSPVGGEGTQYF. DNA of the CDR3: TGTGCCAGCTCACCAGTCGGGGGCGAAGGTACGCAGTATTTT. The V call is TRBV18, the J call TRBJ2-3; possibly TRBD1 or TRBD2 for D (6 bases each). The CDR3 spans 14 residues. CDR1 KGHSH and CDR2 LQKENI come from the germline V gene. The V end lost 2 bases, the J end lost 8 bases, and 14 bases lay between the germline ends.

This clonotype was picked up one time. Relative to the germline gene, one junction end is altered; a read error may explain this. The chain employs TRBV6-1 and TRBJ2-2, with 9 positions matching TRBD1. The CDR3 contains 15 residues. Germline V gene sequence: CDR1 MNHNS, CDR2 SASEGT. CDR3 nucleotides: TGTGCCAGCAGCCCAGGGACAGGGAACACCGGGGTGCTGTTTTTT. Its translation is CASSPGTGNTGVLFF.

This clonotype was seen only a few times. CDR3: CASSYPPSGGQNTDTQYF. In DNA form, the CDR3 reads TGTGCCAGCAGTTACCCGCCTAGCGGGGGGCAGAACACAGATACGCAGTATTTT. The chain carries TRBV6-7 and TRBJ2-3, with 11 bases that match TRBD2. TRBV6-7 is known as an ORF, though its function is uncertain. The CDR3 spans 18 residues. The V and J ends lost 2 bases and 2 bases, in that order; junction bases with no gene match: 9.

The chain links TRBV4-2 to TRBJ2-3; D gene ambiguous. The V end lost 0 bases, the J end lost 2 bases, and 15 bases lay between the germline ends. The CDR3 has 17 residues. Germline-derived CDR1 and CDR2 are LGHNA and YNFKEQ. CDR3 nucleotides: TGTGCCAGCAGCCAAGAAATGGTCGGCTCGGCCACAGATACGCAGTATTTT. Translated, it gives CASSQEMVGSATDTQYF.

The V call is TRBV7-9, the J call TRBJ1-6, with a possible D match to TRBD1 (6 bases). The length of the CDR3 is 15 residues. Germline CDR1 SEHNR, CDR2 FQNEAQ (reference sequence). The CDR3 loop reads CASADSYSYNSPLHF. The CDR3 region has the DNA TGTGCAAGCGCGGACAGTTACTCCTATAATTCACCCCTCCACTTT.

V usage is TRBV12-3 or TRBV12-4 and J usage is TRBJ1-1; D ambiguous. V was shortened by 3 bases and J by 1 base, with 12 bases between the two germline ends. The CDR3 runs 15 residues. CDR3 amino acids: CASSFATRRNTEAFF. CDR3 DNA sequence: TGTGCCAGCAGTTTCGCTACAAGAAGGAACACTGAAGCTTTCTTT.

This clonotype is categorized as medium-sized (0.01 to 0.1%). This CDR3 reads CASIARSSGGNEQFF. The CDR3, as DNA: TGTGCCAGTATCGCACGAAGTAGCGGGGGCAATGAGCAGTTCTTC. The chain employs TRBV19 and TRBJ2-1; 9 bases line up with TRBD2. Germline lookup yields CDR1 LNHDA and CDR2 SQIVND (reference sequence). V gave up 7 bases and J gave up 6 bases; unmatched junction bases: 10. The CDR3 is 15 amino acids.

Points on this clonotype: It is unclear where the CDR3 begins or ends on the DNA, so no DNA is shown, and the CDR3 is as TCRdb lists it. The chain uses TRBV7-5 and TRBJ1-2; TRBD1, as called in the table, went unchecked against the DNA. TRBV7-5 is a known pseudogene. The CDR3 has 16 amino acids, counting both end residues. The CDR3 here is CISVPAAMDRGDGYTF.

In the case of this clonotype: A read error may produce the germline difference seen at one junction end. The chain links TRBV13 to TRBJ2-5; 8 bases line up with TRBD2. This CDR3 spans 15 amino acids. CDR1 is PRHDT and CDR2 is FYEKMQ in the germline V gene (reference sequence). The CDR3 nucleotides read TGCGCCAGCAGCTTAGGCGGGGGGCCTCCAGAGACCCAGTACTTC. Encoded protein: CASSLGGGPPETQYF.

By its share, this clonotype is medium-sized. V and J are TRBV29-1 and TRBJ2-1, with TRBD2 matching over 9 bases. The germline gives CDR1 SQVTM, CDR2 ANQGSEA. The trim removed 7 bases at V and 7 bases at J, leaving 11 bases unmatched. This CDR3 has 14 amino acids. The CDR3 spells CSGAASGVGNEQFF. The CDR3 DNA is TGCAGCGGTGCCGCTAGCGGGGTGGGAAATGAGCAGTTCTTC.

This clonotype was seen a few times. The chain joins TRBV5-4 to TRBJ2-3; D is ambiguous. Trimming stripped 0 bases from V and 0 bases from J, with 5 bases between. CDR1 is SGHNT, CDR2 YYREEE, per germline (reference sequence). The CDR3 is 14 amino acids. CDR3 region: CASSLDYSTDTQYF. The CDR3 DNA reads as TGTGCCAGCAGCTTGGACTATAGCACAGATACGCAGTATTTT. The entire variable domain, with the rest obtained from reference TRBV5-4 and TRBJ2-3, is as follows: ETGVTQSPTHLIKTRGQQVTLRCSSQSGHNTVSWYQQALGQGPQFIFQYYREEENGRGNFPPRFSGLQFPNYSSELNVNALELDDSALYLCASSLDYSTDTQYFGPGTRLTVL.

V is TRBV7-2 and J is TRBJ1-2; D gene ambiguous. The germline gives CDR1 SGHTA, CDR2 FQGNSA. The V end was cut by 0 bases, the J end by 4 bases, with 15 bases between. This CDR3 has 16 residues. This chain's CDR3 is CASSLANSMGGYGYTF. The CDR3 DNA sequence: TGTGCCAGCAGCTTAGCCAATTCGATGGGAGGCTATGGCTACACCTTC.

The rearrangement joins TRBV11-2 to TRBJ2-1, with 9 bases matching TRBD2. Looked up from germline, CDR1 is SGHAT and CDR2 is FQNNGV. The CDR3 has 18 residues. V shed 1 base, J shed 6 bases, and the junction held 13 bases outside the gene matches. CDR3: CASSLGGSSGGPRNEQFF. The CDR3 nucleotides read TGTGCCAGCAGCTTAGGGGGATCCAGCGGGGGGCCGCGCAATGAGCAGTTCTTC.

This clonotype is categorized as medium-sized. The chain employs TRBV29-1 and TRBJ2-2; D unresolved. The V end lost 7 bases, the J end lost 2 bases, and 8 bases lay between the germline ends. CDR3 length: 12 amino acids. CDR1 SQVTM and CDR2 ANQGSEA come from the germline V gene. The CDR3 protein is CSAGPNTGELFF. The CDR3 coding sequence is TGCAGCGCCGGACCAAACACCGGGGAGCTGTTTTTT.

By frequency in the sample, this clonotype is medium-sized. The V call is TRBV19, the J call TRBJ1-2; D gene uncertain. Germline CDR1 is LNHDA and CDR2 is SQIVND (reference sequence). Trimming cost V 4 bases and J 6 bases, with 15 bases left between them. There are 14 residues in the CDR3. CDR3 in amino acids: CASSKGGQTHGYTF. The CDR3 DNA reads as TGTGCCAGTAGTAAAGGTGGGCAGACACATGGCTACACCTTC. The full variable domain, in which reference TRBV19 and TRBJ1-2 provide the parts outside the CDR3, is DGGITQSPKYLFRKEGQNVTLSCEQNLNHDAMYWYRQDPGQGLRLIYYSQIVNDFQKGDIAEGYSVSREKKESFPLTVTSAQKNPTAFYLCASSKGGQTHGYTFGSGTRLTVV.

This clonotype appeared a few times. The chain has TRBV18 and TRBJ2-7; no firm D call. Deletions cut 0 bases from V and 5 bases from J, with 11 bases between. CDR1 is KGHSH, CDR2 LQKENI, per germline. The length of the CDR3 is 14 residues. The CDR3 loop is CASSPPGANNEQYF. CDR3 bases: TGTGCCAGCTCACCACCGGGCGCGAACAACGAGCAGTACTTC. The full variable domain, with the rest looked up from reference TRBV18 and TRBJ2-7, is NAGVMQNPRHLVRRRGQEARLRCSPMKGHSHVYWYRQLPEEGLKFMVYLQKENIIDESGMPKERFSAEFPKEGPSILRIQQVVRGDSAAYFCASSPPGANNEQYFGPGTRLTVT.

The V gene is TRBV6-1, the J gene TRBJ1-5, with D tentatively TRBD1 (6 bases). From germline, CDR1 is MNHNS and CDR2 SASEGT. V lost 8 bases to trimming and J lost 4 bases, with 21 bases between them. The CDR3 has 16 amino acids. CDR3 region: CASVTGFPIFNQPQHF. CDR3 DNA sequence: TGTGCCAGCGTAACAGGGTTCCCAATCTTTAATCAGCCCCAGCATTTT.

The chain recombines TRBV13 with TRBJ2-7, with a weak D call TRBD1 (5 bases). The length of the CDR3 is 15 residues. Germline CDR1 reads PRHDT; CDR2 reads FYEKMQ (reference sequence). The V gene lost 0 bases and the J gene lost 3 bases, with 12 bases spanning the gap. Written as DNA, the CDR3 is TGTGCCAGCAGCTTAGGGACAGAACTTAACTACGAGCAGTACGTC. This sequence encodes CASSLGTELNYEQYV.